This T cell receptor (beta chain) was retrieved from a study of shared T cell receptors in the human thymus. The trim removed 2 bases at V and 7 bases at J, leaving 6 bases unmatched. The CDR3 runs 14 residues. Germline lookup yields CDR1 MNHEY and CDR2 SVGAGI. Profiling relied on immunoSEQ multiplex PCR, and the TCRdb table lists in-frame clones only, not all of them. The sample records 720,000 or so clones, approximately 83% being singletons. These data also formed part of another study, on human thymus T cells. In that study: Obtained as resections during corrective heart surgery, the thymus tissue was then studied. Among thymic and blood repertoires, usage of V and J genes appeared biased. Related research reported highly overlapping thymic repertoires among unrelated individuals.

The receptor was isolated from a girl under two years old with a congenital heart defect. Sequencing used thymocytes. The chain carries TRBV6-5 and TRBJ2-3; 7 bases line up with TRBD1. This CDR3 is CASSYGTERNTQYF. In DNA form, the CDR3 reads TGTGCCAGCAGTTACGGGACAGAGCGTAATACGCAGTATTTT.